This TCR beta chain is from a study of regulatory T cells in long-lasting Graves disease. In building TCR beta libraries, iRepertoire HTBI primers were used together with Arm-PCR of CDR3 regions. TCRdb recomputed calls from the multiplex PCR reads with MiXCR, one row per CDR3 protein. In the table there are roughly 450,000 distinct CDR3 sequences, less than 25% of which are singletons. The time point here: persistent/refractory GD, antithyroid drugs over 5 years with positive TRAb. The TCR library used RNA extracted from PBMCs. This clonotype was recorded many times. The antigen is unknown. Findings and caveats of the study: Favored usage of TRBV28, TRBJ1-2 and TRBJ2-5 was recorded in persistent disease.

V was clipped by 1 base and J by 4 bases, with 9 bases between them. Looked up from germline, CDR1 is SGHRS and CDR2 is YFSETQ. The CDR3 sequence is 13 residues long. V usage is TRBV5-1 and J usage is TRBJ2-7; tentatively, D is TRBD2 (6 bases). The receptor comes from a female donor with Graves disease. The sample in question was peripheral blood mononuclear cells (PBMCs), obtained when the disease was refractory, from a patient treated with antithyroid drugs. The CDR3 sequence is CASSLPGLYEQYF. CDR3 in DNA: TGCGCCAGCAGCTTGCCGGGACTGTACGAGCAGTACTTC.